The clone carrying this T cell receptor beta chain was detected only a few times. TCRdb independently ran MiXCR on the 5' RACE reads; one entry per CDR3 protein. The table lists roughly 250,000 distinct CDR3 sequences, 15% to 20% of them singletons. The record originates from a study of T-cell memory formation after mild COVID-19. Unmatched junction bases numbered 8, after V lost 7 bases and J lost 3 bases. This CDR3 is built from 14 residues. Germline V gives CDR1 SGHRS, CDR2 YFSETQ. This receptor was obtained from a man aged 18 to 30 who had mild COVID-19 (a few samples of this study predate the infection). Cell type and time point are not known. The specimen was PBMCs or a T cell subset sorted from them (not recorded which). The gene calls are TRBV5-1 and TRBJ2-3, with 7 bases aligning to TRBD2. The chain's CDR3 is CASRRGGITDTQYF. The CDR3, as DNA: TGCGCCAGCCGACGCGGGGGAATTACAGATACGCAGTATTTT.